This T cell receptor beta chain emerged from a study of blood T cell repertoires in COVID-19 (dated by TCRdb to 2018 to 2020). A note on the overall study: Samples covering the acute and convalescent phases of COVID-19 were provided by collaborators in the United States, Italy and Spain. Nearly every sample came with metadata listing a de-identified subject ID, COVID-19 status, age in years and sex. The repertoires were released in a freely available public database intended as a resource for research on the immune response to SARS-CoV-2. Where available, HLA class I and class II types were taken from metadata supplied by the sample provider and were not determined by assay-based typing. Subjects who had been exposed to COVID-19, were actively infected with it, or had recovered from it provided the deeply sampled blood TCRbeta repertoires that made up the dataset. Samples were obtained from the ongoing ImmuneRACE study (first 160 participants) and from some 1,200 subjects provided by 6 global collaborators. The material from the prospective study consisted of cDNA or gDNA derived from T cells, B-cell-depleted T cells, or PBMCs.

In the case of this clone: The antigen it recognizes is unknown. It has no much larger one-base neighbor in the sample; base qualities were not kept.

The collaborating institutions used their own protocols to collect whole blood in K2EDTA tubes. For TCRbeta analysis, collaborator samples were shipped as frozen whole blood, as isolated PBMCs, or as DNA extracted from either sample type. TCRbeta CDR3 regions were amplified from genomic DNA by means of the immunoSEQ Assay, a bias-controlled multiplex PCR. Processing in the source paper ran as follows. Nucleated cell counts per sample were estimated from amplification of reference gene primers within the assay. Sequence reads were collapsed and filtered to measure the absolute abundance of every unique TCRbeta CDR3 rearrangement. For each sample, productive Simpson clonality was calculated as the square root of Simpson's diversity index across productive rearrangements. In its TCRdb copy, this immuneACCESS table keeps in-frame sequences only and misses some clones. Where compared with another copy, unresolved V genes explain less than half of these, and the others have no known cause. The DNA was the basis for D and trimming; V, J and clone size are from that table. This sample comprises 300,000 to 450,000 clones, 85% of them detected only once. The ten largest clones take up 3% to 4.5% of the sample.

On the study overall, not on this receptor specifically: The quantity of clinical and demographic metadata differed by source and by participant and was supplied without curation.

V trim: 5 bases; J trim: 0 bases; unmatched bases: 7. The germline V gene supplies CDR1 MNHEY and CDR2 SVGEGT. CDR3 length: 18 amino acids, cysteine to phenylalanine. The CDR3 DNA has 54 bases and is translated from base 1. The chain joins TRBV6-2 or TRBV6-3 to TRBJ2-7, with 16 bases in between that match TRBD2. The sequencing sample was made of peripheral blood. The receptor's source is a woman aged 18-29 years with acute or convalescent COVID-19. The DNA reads TGTGCCAGCAGTCCGGGGACTAGCGGGAGGGGGAGCTCCTACGAGCAGTACTTC. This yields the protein CASSPGTSGRGSSYEQYF.